These 29 T cell receptor beta chains share one sample of origin, sequenced in a study of regulatory T cells in long-lasting Graves disease. Arm-PCR of CDR3 regions and iRepertoire HTBI primers were used to build TCR beta libraries. TCRdb processed the multiplex PCR reads anew with MiXCR; each CDR3 protein has one entry. Of around 450,000 distinct CDR3 sequences listed, approximately 21% are singletons. Sample time point: persistent/refractory GD, antithyroid drugs over 5 years with positive TRAb. From RNA extracted from PBMCs, the TCR library was made. The sample was peripheral blood mononuclear cells (PBMCs), taken when the disease was refractory, from a patient treated with antithyroid drugs. These receptors were collected from a female donor with Graves disease.

This clonotype was detected many times. The genes are TRBV28 and TRBJ2-5, with D possibly TRBD2 on 5 matching bases. The CDR3 extends over 15 amino acids. V lost 5 bases and J lost 4, with 17 bases in between. Germline CDR1 is MDHEN and CDR2 is SYDVKM. CDR3 protein: CASSPRTRGPETQYF. CDR3 coding DNA: TGTGCCAGCAGTCCCCGGACTCGGGGTCCAGAGACCCAGTACTTC.

This clonotype appeared a few times. Just one base apart from a much larger clone, this may be a read error. The rearrangement joins TRBV28 to TRBJ1-2; the D is unclear. V was pared by 2 bases and J by 0 bases, with 10 bases between. Germline V gene lookup returns CDR1 MDHEN and CDR2 SYDVKM. The CDR3 covers 15 residues. The CDR3: CASSLEALANYGYTF. For the CDR3, the DNA is TGTGCCAGCAGTTTAGAGGCGCTAGCTAACTATGGCTACACCTTC.

This clonotype showed up many times. The chain uses TRBV11-1 and TRBJ2-1, with 7 bases identical to TRBD2. The CDR3 runs 16 residues. Germline V CDR1 and CDR2: SGHAT, FQDESV (reference sequence). V lost 6 bases, J lost 8 bases, and 16 bases stayed unmatched. CDR3 nucleotide sequence: TGTGCCAGCAGGCGCACGGGGATCGGGAGGAATGATGAGCAGTTCTTC. Translating gives CASRRTGIGRNDEQFF.

Many counts were recorded for this clonotype. The chain joins TRBV28 to TRBJ2-7, with TRBD1 matching 7 bases. After removal of 5 bases from V and 4 bases from J, the junction contained 5 bases not matched to a gene. Germline CDR1 reads MDHEN; CDR2 reads SYDVKM. The CDR3 loop spans 13 amino acids. Here the CDR3 reads CASSGRDSYEQYF. The CDR3 DNA follows: TGTGCCAGCAGTGGCCGGGACAGTTACGAGCAGTACTTC.

This clonotype has only a few counts. The chain joins TRBV7-2 to TRBJ2-7; D ambiguous. The CDR3 loop spans 15 amino acids. V lost 1 base to trimming and J lost 1 base, with 11 bases between them. Germline CDR1 and CDR2: SGHTA and FQGNSA. CDR3: CASSLDLVRSYEQYF. The CDR3 DNA is TGTGCCAGCAGCTTAGACTTGGTCAGATCCTACGAGCAGTACTTC.

Ten or more counts support this clonotype. The chain employs TRBV6-5 and TRBJ1-1, with D tentatively TRBD1 (5 bases). Germline assignment: CDR1 MNHEY and CDR2 SVGAGI. V was cut by 4 bases and J by 5 bases, with 17 bases left in between. The CDR3 length is 15 residues. CDR3: CASSSSGGAGTEAFF. The CDR3 nucleotides are TGTGCCAGCAGTTCTAGCGGGGGTGCGGGAACTGAAGCTTTCTTT.

This clonotype showed up many times. The chain couples TRBV20-1 to TRBJ2-7; 9 bases match TRBD1. J gave up 3 bases and V 1 base, and 4 bases lay outside the gene matches. Germline loops: CDR1 DFQATT, CDR2 SNEGSKA (reference sequence). This CDR3 comprises 14 residues. The CDR3 region has the DNA TGCAGTGCTAGAGCACGGACAGGGGTCTACGAGCAGTACTTC. Translation gives CSARARTGVYEQYF.

This clonotype came up many times. The chain recombines TRBV28 with TRBJ2-7; D is uncertain. V was pared by 5 bases and J by 2 bases, with 10 bases between. The length of the CDR3 is 13 residues. From germline, CDR1 is MDHEN and CDR2 SYDVKM. The CDR3 DNA is TGTGCCAGCAGTCCTGGCAGCACCTACGAGCAGTACTTC. It yields the protein CASSPGSTYEQYF. The variable domain in full, completed from reference TRBV28 and TRBJ2-7, reads DVKVTQSSRYLVKRTGEKVFLECVQDMDHENMFWYRQDPGLGLRLIYFSYDVKMKEKGDIPEGYSVSREKKERFSLILESASTNQTSMYLCASSPGSTYEQYFGPGTRLTVT.

This clonotype appeared many times. The chain employs TRBV28 and TRBJ2-1; D call uncertain. The CDR3 has 12 residues. Trimming removed 3 bases at V and 3 bases at J, with 3 bases between. The V gene's germline CDR1 is MDHEN and CDR2 SYDVKM. CDR3 coding DNA: TGTGCCAGCAGTTTCGGCTACAATGAGCAGTTCTTC. It specifies CASSFGYNEQFF.

This clonotype turned up a few times. The chain uses TRBV3-1 and TRBJ2-7; TRBD2 matches 11 bases. CDR3 length: 14 amino acids. V lost 7 bases, J lost 5 bases, and 7 bases stayed unmatched. Germline V gene lookup returns CDR1 LGHDT and CDR2 YNNKEL (reference sequence). The CDR3 DNA is TGTGCCAGCATCCTGCCGACTAGCGGGGACGAGCAGTACTTC. Protein: CASILPTSGDEQYF.

The V and J genes are TRBV30 and TRBJ1-2, with 8 bases identical to TRBD1. Unmatched junction bases numbered 5, after V lost 6 bases and J lost 2 bases. The CDR3 is 13 residues long. Germline V gene sequence: CDR1 GTSNPN, CDR2 SVGIG (reference sequence). CDR3 amino acids: CACIRTGNYGYTF. The DNA of the CDR3 is TGTGCCTGTATCAGGACAGGGAACTATGGCTACACCTTC.

This clonotype was detected a few times. This chain links TRBV19 with TRBJ1-2; D is perhaps TRBD1 (6 bases). The germline gives CDR1 LNHDA, CDR2 SQIVND (reference sequence). V was clipped by 3 bases and J by 6 bases, with 17 bases between them. The CDR3 covers 15 residues. CDR3 in amino acids: CASSIQGMGLNGYTF. The CDR3 nucleotides are TGTGCCAGTAGTATCCAGGGGATGGGGTTGAATGGCTACACCTTC.

The chain recombines TRBV18 with TRBJ1-3; TRBD1 is a possible D gene (5 bases). Germline-derived CDR1 and CDR2 are KGHSH and LQKENI. CDR3 length equals 16 residues. Deletions cut 4 bases from V and 3 bases from J, with 16 bases between. The CDR3 loop is CASSRYRGRDGNTIYF. CDR3 bases: TGTGCCAGCTCACGCTACCGGGGCAGGGATGGAAACACCATATATTTT.

Notes on this clonotype: With a much larger clone just one base away, this may be a read error. The CDR3 here is CASSFLTANEKLFF. In DNA, the CDR3 is TGTGCCAGCAGTTTTTTGACCGCGAATGAAAAACTGTTTTTT. This chain joins TRBV12-3 or TRBV12-4 and TRBJ1-4; no reliable D call. The CDR3 extends over 14 amino acids. Trimming shortened V by 3 bases and J by 5 bases, and 10 bases separated the two germline ends.

This clonotype was seen more than once but under ten times. The gene calls are TRBV7-3 and TRBJ1-1; D is undetermined. Germline CDR1 and CDR2: SGHTA and FQGTGA. There are 14 residues in the CDR3. V was pared by 3 bases and J by 6 bases, with 14 bases between. CDR3 loop: CASSLGHGWAEAFF. In DNA, the CDR3 is TGTGCCAGCAGCTTGGGCCATGGGTGGGCTGAAGCTTTCTTT.

This clonotype was observed a handful of times. The chain carries TRBV20-1 and TRBJ1-2; D is possibly TRBD1 (5 bases). This CDR3 region has 13 residues. Germline V gene lookup returns CDR1 DFQATT and CDR2 SNEGSKA (reference sequence). The CDR3 protein is CSRGEGRNYGYTF. The CDR3, as DNA: TGCAGCCGGGGAGAGGGGCGCAACTATGGCTACACCTTC.

The chain joins TRBV7-2 to TRBJ2-5; 7 positions agree with TRBD1. In germline, CDR1 is SGHTA, CDR2 FQGNSA. The CDR3 sequence is 16 residues long. Trimming cost V 5 bases and J 5 bases; bases outside gene matches: 14. The CDR3 region has the DNA TGTGCCAGCAGCGCACGCAACAGGGGCCGGGTGGAGACCCAGTACTTC. Amino acid sequence: CASSARNRGRVETQYF.

This clonotype was counted ten times or more. V is TRBV12-3 or TRBV12-4 and J is TRBJ2-7, with 7 bases identical to TRBD1. This CDR3 contains 14 residues. Germline trimming cut 6 bases from V and 1 base from J; bases unmatched to any gene: 6. The CDR3 protein is CASSWDSVSYEQYF. CDR3 sequence (DNA): TGTGCCAGCAGCTGGGACAGTGTTTCCTACGAGCAGTACTTC.

This clonotype was recorded a few times. The gene calls are TRBV20-1 and TRBJ1-1; the match to TRBD1 covers 7 bases. Germline V lookup: CDR1 DFQATT, CDR2 SNEGSKA (reference sequence). V was pared by 6 bases and J by 3 bases, with 7 bases of the junction left unmatched. This CDR3 has 13 amino acids. The CDR3 loop reads CSANRGGYTEAFF. The CDR3 DNA reads TGCAGTGCAAACAGGGGTGGATACACTGAAGCTTTCTTT.

This clonotype has a count of ten or more. The chain links TRBV7-9 to TRBJ2-7; a weak D match, TRBD2 (6 bases). The CDR3 consists of 15 residues. V lost 5 bases and J lost 1, with 15 bases in between. Looked up from germline, CDR1 is SEHNR and CDR2 is FQNEAQ (reference sequence). The CDR3 bases are TGTGCCAGCAGCGGTCGACTAGGCCAGTCCTACGAGCAGTACTTC. This gives the protein CASSGRLGQSYEQYF.

V gene TRBV12-3 or TRBV12-4 combines with J gene TRBJ1-5, with D hard to call. The CDR3 totals 15 residues. V lost 5 bases, J lost 3 bases, and 14 bases lay in between. CDR3 sequence: CASSAGDLSNQPQHF. The CDR3 coding sequence is TGTGCCAGCAGTGCGGGCGACCTCTCCAATCAGCCCCAGCATTTT.

The V and J genes are TRBV5-5 and TRBJ2-5; D perhaps matches TRBD2 (5 bases). The CDR3 totals 15 residues. Germline lookup yields CDR1 SGHKS and CDR2 YYEKEE (reference sequence). The V gene lost 10 bases and the J gene lost 2 bases, with 21 bases spanning the gap. In DNA, the CDR3 is TGTGCCGGCATCCCCGGAGGTATCACGCAAGAGACCCAGTACTTC. This encodes CAGIPGGITQETQYF.

This chain links TRBV6-2 or TRBV6-3 with TRBJ2-7, with D hard to call. The V gene's germline CDR1 is MNHEY and CDR2 SVGEGT. The CDR3 covers 12 residues. Trimming removed 8 bases at V and 4 bases at J, with 12 bases between. CDR3 sequence (DNA): TGTGCCAGCGGTCCCTTACTTTACGAGCAGTACTTC. Its translation: CASGPLLYEQYF.

The table lists this clonotype with many counts. The V call is TRBV7-2, the J call TRBJ2-3; TRBD1 might be the D (5 bases). Trimming stripped 6 bases from V and 9 bases from J, with 16 bases between. The V gene's germline CDR1 is SGHTA and CDR2 FQGNSA. The CDR3 sequence is 13 residues long. The CDR3 DNA follows: TGTGCCAGCAGTAGAAGCAGGGAAGAAACGCAGTATTTT. Protein: CASSRSREETQYF.

This clonotype was seen many times. J is TRBJ2-7 and V is TRBV27; 8 bases map to TRBD2. Unmatched junction bases numbered 19, after V lost 5 bases and J lost 4 bases. Germline loops: CDR1 MNHEY, CDR2 SMNVEV (reference sequence). There are 18 residues in the CDR3. The DNA for the CDR3 is TGTGCCAGCAGTCCCATATCCCCGTCCGGGGGGGCCGTATACGAGCAGTACTTC. Protein sequence: CASSPISPSGGAVYEQYF.

The count of this clonotype is one. The chain couples TRBV20-1 to TRBJ1-2, with 8 nucleotides matching TRBD1. The CDR3 totals 13 residues. From germline, CDR1 is DFQATT and CDR2 SNEGSKA (reference sequence). Trimming took 5 bases from V and 3 from J; bases not matched to a gene: 5. The CDR3 nucleotides read TGCAGTGCTTTCTCGGACAGGGACTATGGCTACACCTTC. Translated, it gives CSAFSDRDYGYTF.

The sample holds many counts of this clonotype. The CDR3 protein is CATSGDGNEKLFF. The CDR3 DNA reads TGTGCCACCAGTGGCGACGGGAATGAAAAACTGTTTTTT. This chain joins TRBV24-1 and TRBJ1-4; D is unresolved. Germline-derived CDR1 and CDR2 are KGHDR and SFDVKD. Trimming shortened V by 5 bases and J by 5 bases, and 8 bases separated the two germline ends. The CDR3 runs 13 residues.

This clonotype was seen many times. The V and J genes are TRBV27 and TRBJ1-6; 7 positions agree with TRBD1. The junction had 5 bases not matched to a gene; V was cut back by 2 bases and J by 10 bases. This CDR3 comprises 14 residues. Germline CDR1 MNHEY, CDR2 SMNVEV (reference sequence). This CDR3 is CASSLGTATSPLHF. DNA of the CDR3: TGTGCCAGCAGTTTAGGGACAGCAACCTCACCCCTCCACTTT.

The rearrangement uses TRBV7-2 and TRBJ2-5, with D uncertain. Looked up from germline, CDR1 is SGHTA and CDR2 is FQGNSA. The CDR3 covers 14 residues. Trimming cost V 5 bases and J 4 bases, with 14 bases left between them. The DNA for the CDR3 is TGTGCCAGCAGCCCCATGGGATCCGGAGAGACCCAGTACTTC. It translates to CASSPMGSGETQYF.